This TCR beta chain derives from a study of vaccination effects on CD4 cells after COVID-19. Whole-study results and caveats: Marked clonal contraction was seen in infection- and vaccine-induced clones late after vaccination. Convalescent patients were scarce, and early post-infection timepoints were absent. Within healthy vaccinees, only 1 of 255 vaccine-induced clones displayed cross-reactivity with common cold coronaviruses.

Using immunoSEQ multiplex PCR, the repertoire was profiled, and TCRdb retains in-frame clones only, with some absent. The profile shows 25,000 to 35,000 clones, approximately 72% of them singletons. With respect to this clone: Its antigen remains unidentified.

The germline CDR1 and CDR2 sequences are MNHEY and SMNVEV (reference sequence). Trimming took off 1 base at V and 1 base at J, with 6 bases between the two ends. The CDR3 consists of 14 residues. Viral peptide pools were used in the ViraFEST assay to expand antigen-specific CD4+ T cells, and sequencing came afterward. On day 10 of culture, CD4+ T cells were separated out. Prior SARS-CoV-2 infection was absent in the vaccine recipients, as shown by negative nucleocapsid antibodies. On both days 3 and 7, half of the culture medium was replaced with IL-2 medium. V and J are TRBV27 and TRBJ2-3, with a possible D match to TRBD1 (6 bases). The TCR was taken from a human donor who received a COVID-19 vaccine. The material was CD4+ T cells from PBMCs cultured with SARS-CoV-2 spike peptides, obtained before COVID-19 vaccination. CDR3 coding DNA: TGTGCCAGCAGTTTATACAGGGGCACAGATACGCAGTATTTT. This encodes CASSLYRGTDTQYF.